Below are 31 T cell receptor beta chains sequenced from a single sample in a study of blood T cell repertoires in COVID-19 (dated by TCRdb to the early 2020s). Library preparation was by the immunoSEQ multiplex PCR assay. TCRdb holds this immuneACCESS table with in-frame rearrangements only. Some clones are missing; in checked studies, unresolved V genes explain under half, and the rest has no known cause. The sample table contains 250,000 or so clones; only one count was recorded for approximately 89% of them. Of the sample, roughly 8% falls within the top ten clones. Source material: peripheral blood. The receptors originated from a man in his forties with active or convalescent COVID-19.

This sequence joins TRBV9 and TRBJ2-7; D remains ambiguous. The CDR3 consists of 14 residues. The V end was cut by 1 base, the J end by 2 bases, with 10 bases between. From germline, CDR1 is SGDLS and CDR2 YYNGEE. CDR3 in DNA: TGTGCCAGCAGCGTATCTTATCAGACCTACGAGCAGTACTTC. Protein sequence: CASSVSYQTYEQYF.

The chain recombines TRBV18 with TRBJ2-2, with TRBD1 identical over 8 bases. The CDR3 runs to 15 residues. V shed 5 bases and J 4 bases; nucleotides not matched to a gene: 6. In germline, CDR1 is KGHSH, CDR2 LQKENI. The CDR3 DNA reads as TGTGCCAGCTCAGGACAGGGATCGGCCACCGGGGAGCTGTTTTTT. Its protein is CASSGQGSATGELFF.

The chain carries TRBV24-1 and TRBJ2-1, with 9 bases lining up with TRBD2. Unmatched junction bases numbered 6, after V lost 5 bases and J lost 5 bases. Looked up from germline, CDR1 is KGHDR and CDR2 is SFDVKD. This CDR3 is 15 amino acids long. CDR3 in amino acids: CATSVPSGNHNEQFF. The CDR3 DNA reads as TGTGCCACCAGTGTCCCTAGCGGGAACCACAATGAGCAGTTCTTC.

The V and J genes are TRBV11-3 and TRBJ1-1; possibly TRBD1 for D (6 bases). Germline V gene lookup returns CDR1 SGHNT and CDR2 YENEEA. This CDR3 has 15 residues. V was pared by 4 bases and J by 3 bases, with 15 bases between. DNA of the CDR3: TGTGCCAGCAGCTCCCAGAGGGCAGGGGACACTGAAGCTTTCTTT. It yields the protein CASSSQRAGDTEAFF.

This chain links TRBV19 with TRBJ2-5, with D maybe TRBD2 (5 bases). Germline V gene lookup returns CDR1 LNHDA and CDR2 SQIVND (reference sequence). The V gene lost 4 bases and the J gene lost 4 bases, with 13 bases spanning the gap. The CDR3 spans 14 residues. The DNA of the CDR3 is TGTGCCAGTAGTACGCACTTACGGGGAGAGACCCAGTACTTC. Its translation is CASSTHLRGETQYF.

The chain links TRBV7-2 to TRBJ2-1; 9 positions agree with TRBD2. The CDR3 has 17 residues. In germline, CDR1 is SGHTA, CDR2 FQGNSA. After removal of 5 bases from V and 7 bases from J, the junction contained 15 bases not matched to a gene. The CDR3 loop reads CASSPGWGLAGINEQFF. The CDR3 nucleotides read TGTGCCAGCAGCCCGGGGTGGGGCCTAGCGGGAATTAATGAGCAGTTCTTC.

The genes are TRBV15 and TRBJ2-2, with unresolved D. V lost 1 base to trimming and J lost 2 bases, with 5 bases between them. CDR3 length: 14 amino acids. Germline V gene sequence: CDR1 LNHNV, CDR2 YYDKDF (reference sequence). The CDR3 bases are TGTGCCACCAGCAGAGTCGTAAACACCGGGGAGCTGTTTTTT. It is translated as CATSRVVNTGELFF.

The CDR3 DNA follows: TGTGCCAGCAGTCCCGGGGGGGCCAGGGAGCAGTACTTC. Translated: CASSPGGAREQYF. The chain couples TRBV12-3 or TRBV12-4 to TRBJ2-7; 8 bases agree with TRBD2. CDR3 size: 13 residues. Trimming took 5 bases from V and 7 from J; bases not matched to a gene: 7.

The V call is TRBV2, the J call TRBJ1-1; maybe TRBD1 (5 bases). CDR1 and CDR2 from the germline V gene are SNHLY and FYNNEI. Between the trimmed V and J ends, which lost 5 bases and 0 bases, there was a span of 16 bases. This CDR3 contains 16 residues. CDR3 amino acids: CASSSHIGRVNTEAFF. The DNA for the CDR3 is TGTGCCAGCAGTTCCCATATAGGCAGGGTGAACACTGAAGCTTTCTTT.

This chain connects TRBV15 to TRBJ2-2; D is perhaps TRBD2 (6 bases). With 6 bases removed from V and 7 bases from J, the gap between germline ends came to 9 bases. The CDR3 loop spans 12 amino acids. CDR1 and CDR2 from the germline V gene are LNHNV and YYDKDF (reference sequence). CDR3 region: CATRGSGGELFF. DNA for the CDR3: TGTGCCACCAGGGGTAGCGGCGGGGAGCTGTTTTTT.

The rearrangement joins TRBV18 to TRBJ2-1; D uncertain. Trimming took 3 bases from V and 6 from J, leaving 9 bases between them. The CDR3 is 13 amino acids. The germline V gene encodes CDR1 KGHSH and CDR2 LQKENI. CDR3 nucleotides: TGTGCCAGCTCACCTGGGCCGGCCAATGAGCAGTTCTTC. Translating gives CASSPGPANEQFF. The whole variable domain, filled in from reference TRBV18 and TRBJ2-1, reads NAGVMQNPRHLVRRRGQEARLRCSPMKGHSHVYWYRQLPEEGLKFMVYLQKENIIDESGMPKERFSAEFPKEGPSILRIQQVVRGDSAAYFCASSPGPANEQFFGPGTRLTVL.

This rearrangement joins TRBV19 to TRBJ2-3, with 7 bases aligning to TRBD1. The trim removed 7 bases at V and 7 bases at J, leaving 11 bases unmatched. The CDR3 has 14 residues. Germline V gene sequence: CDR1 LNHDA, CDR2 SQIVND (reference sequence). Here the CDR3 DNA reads TGTGCCAGTATCGAGGGGGCAGGCGGAAATACGCAGTATTTT. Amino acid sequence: CASIEGAGGNTQYF.

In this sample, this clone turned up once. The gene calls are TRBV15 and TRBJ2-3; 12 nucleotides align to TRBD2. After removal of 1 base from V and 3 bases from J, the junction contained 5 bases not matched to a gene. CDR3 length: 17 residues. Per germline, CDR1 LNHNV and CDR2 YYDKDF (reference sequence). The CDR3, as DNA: TGTGCCACCAGCAGAGGTGCTACTAGCGGGGGGACAGATACGCAGTATTTT. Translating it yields CATSRGATSGGTDTQYF.

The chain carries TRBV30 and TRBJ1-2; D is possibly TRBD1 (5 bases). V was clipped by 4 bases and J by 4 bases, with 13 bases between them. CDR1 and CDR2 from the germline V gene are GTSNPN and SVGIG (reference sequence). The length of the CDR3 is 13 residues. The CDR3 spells CAWKLGGGYGYTF. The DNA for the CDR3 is TGTGCCTGGAAGCTGGGGGGAGGCTATGGCTACACCTTC.

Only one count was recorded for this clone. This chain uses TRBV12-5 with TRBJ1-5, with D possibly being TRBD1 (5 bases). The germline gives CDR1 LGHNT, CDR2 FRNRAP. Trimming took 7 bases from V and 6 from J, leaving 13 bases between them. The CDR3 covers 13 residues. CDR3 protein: CASDGGSGQPQHF. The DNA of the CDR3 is TGTGCTAGTGACGGGGGATCCGGTCAGCCCCAGCATTTT.

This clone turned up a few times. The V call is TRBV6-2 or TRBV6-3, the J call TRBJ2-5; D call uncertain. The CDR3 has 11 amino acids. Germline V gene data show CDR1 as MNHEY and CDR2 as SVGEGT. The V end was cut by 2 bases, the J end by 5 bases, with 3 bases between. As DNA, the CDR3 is TGTGCCAGCAGTTACGAGGAGACCCAGTACTTC. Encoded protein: CASSYEETQYF.

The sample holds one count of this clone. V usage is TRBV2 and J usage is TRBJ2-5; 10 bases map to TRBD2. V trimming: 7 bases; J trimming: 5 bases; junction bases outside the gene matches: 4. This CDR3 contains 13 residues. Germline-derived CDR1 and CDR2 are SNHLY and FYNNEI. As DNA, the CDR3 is TGTGCCAGCACGTTAGCGGGAGGCGAGACCCAGTACTTC. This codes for CASTLAGGETQYF.

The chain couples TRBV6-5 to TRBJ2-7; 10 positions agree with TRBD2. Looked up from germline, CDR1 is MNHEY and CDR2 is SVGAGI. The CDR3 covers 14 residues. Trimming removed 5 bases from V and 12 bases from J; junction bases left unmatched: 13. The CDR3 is CASSPDPRTSGWYF. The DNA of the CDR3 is TGTGCCAGCAGTCCCGACCCTAGGACTAGCGGTTGGTACTTC.

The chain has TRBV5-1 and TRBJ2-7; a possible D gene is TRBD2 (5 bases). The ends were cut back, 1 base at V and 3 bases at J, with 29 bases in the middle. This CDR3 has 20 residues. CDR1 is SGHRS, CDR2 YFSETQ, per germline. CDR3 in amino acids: CASSLSVLESSPSTNYEQYF. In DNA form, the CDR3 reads TGCGCCAGCAGCTTGTCGGTACTAGAATCTTCCCCCTCTACGAACTACGAGCAGTACTTC.

The CDR3 protein is CASGQGGKLFF. In DNA, the CDR3 is TGTGCCAGCGGACAGGGCGGAAAACTGTTTTTT. The chain employs TRBV28 and TRBJ1-4; TRBD1 matches 8 bases. The CDR3 totals 11 residues. Per the germline V gene, CDR1 is MDHEN and CDR2 is SYDVKM. The ends lost 8 bases at V and 10 bases at J; junction bases unmatched: 3.

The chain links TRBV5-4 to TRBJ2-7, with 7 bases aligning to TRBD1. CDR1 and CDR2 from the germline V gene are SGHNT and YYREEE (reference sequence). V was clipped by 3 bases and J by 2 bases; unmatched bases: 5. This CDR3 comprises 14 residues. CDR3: CASSYGDSTYEQYF. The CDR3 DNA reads TGTGCCAGCAGCTACGGGGACAGCACCTACGAGCAGTACTTC. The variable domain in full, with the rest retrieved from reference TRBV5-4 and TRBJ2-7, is ETGVTQSPTHLIKTRGQQVTLRCSSQSGHNTVSWYQQALGQGPQFIFQYYREEENGRGNFPPRFSGLQFPNYSSELNVNALELDDSALYLCASSYGDSTYEQYFGPGTRLTVT.

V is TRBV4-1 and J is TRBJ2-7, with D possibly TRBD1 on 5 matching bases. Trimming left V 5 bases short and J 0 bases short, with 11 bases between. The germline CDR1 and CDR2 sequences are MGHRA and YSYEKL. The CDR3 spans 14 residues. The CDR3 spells CASSIADNSYEQYF. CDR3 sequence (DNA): TGCGCCAGCAGCATCGCGGACAACTCCTACGAGCAGTACTTC.

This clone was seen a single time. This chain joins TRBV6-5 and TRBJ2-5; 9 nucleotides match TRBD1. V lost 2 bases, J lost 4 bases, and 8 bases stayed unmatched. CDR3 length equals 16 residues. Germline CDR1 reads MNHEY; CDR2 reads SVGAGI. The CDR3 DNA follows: TGTGCCAGCAGTTACGGTCAACAGGGGGCTGGAGAGACCCAGTACTTC. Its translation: CASSYGQQGAGETQYF.

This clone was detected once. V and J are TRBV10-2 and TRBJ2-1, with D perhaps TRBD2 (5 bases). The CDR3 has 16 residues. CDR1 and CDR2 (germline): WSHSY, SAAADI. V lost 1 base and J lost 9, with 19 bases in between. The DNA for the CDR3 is TGCGCCAGCAGTGAGTATAGATGGCGTGAAGGAGGTGAGCAGTTCTTC. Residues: CASSEYRWREGGEQFF.

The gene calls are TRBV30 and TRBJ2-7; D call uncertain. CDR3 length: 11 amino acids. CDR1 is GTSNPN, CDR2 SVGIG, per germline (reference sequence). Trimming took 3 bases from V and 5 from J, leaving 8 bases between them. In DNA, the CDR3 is TGTGCCTGGAGCGTAAGCCACGAGCAGTACTTC. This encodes CAWSVSHEQYF.

CDR3 sequence reads: CASSLGPSSGELFF. The DNA for the CDR3 is TGCGCCAGCAGCTTGGGGCCCTCTTCCGGGGAGCTGTTTTTT. V is TRBV5-1 and J is TRBJ2-2; D uncertain. Germline V CDR1 and CDR2: SGHRS, YFSETQ. This CDR3 comprises 14 residues. The V end lost 0 bases, the J end lost 6 bases, and 9 bases lay between the germline ends.

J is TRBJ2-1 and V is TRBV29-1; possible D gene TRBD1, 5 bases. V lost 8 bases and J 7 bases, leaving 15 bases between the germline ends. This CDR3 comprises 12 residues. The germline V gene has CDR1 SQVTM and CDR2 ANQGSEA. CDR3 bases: TGCAGCTCATGGGCAGGGCGGAATGAGCAGTTCTTC. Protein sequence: CSSWAGRNEQFF.

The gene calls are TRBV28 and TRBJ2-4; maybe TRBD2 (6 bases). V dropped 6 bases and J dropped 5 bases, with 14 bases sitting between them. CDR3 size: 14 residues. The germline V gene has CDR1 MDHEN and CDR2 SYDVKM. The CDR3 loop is CASRRGGPQNIQYF. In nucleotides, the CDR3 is TGTGCCAGCAGGCGGGGCGGCCCCCAAAACATTCAGTACTTC.

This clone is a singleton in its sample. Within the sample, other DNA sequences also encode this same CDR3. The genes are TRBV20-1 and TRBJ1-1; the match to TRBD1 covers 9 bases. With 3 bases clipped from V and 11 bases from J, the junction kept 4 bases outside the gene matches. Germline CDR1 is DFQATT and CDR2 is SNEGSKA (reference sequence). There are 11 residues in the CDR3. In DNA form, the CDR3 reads TGCAGTGCTAGCTGGGACAGGGAGGCTTTCTTT. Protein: CSASWDREAFF.

In nucleotides, the CDR3 is TGTGCCAGCAGCCGGATCGGGGAGGGTGGCTCAGGAGCTTTCTTT. This encodes CASSRIGEGGSGAFF. The V gene is TRBV5-5, the J gene TRBJ1-1; D call uncertain. Deletions cut 4 bases from V and 10 bases from J, with 23 bases between. CDR3 size: 15 residues. Germline assignment: CDR1 SGHKS and CDR2 YYEKEE (reference sequence).

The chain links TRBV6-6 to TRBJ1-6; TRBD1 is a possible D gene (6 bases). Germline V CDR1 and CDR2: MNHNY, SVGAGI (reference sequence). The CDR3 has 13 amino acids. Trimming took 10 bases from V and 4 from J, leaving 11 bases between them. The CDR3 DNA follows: TGTGCCACCTTAGGACAGTATAATTCACCCCTCCACTTT. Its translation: CATLGQYNSPLHF.